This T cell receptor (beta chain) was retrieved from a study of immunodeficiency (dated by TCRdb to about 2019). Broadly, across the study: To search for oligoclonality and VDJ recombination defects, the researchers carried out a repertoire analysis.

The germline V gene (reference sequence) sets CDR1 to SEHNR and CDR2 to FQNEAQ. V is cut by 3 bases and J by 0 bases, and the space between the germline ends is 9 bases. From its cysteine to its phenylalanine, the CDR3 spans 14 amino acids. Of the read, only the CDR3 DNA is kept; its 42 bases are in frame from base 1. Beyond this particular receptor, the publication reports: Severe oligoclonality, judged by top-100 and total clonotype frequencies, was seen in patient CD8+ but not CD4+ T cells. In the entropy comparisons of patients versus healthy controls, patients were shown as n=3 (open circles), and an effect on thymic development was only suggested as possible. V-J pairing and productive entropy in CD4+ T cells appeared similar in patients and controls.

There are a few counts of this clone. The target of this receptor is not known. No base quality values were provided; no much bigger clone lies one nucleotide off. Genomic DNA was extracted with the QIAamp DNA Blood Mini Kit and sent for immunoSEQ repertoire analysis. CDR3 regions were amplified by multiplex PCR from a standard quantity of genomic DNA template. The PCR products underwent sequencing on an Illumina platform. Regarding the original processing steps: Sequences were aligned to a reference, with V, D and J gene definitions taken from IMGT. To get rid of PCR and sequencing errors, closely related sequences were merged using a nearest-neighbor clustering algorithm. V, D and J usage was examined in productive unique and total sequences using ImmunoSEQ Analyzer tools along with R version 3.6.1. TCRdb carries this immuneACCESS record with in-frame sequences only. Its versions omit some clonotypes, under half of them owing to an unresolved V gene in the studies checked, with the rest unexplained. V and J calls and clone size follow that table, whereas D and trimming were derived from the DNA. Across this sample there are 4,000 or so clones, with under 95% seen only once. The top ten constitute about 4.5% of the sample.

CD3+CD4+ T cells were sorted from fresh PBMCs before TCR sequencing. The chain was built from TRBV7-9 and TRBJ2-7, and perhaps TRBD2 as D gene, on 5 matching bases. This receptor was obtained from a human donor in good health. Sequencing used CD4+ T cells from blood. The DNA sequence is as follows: TGTGCCAGCAGCTTTGGGAGCGGCTCCTACGAGCAGTACTTC. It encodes CASSFGSGSYEQYF.